Sequencing of this TCR beta chain was carried out in a study of shared clonotypes between healthy human individuals. Whole-study findings and limits: On the whole, naive subsets had larger estimated richness than memory subsets had.

Worth noting for this clone: Its antigen remains unknown.

The CDR3 runs to 16 residues. This table comes from immunoSEQ multiplex PCR, and its TCRdb copy is limited to in-frame clones, with some not included. Seen here are some 2.4 million clones, 93% observed once, and the top ten hold around 0.37%. The receptor comes from a man in his late teens or twenties in good health. Some clones in this sample may be carry-over from other donors' samples. V gene TRBV12-1 combines with J gene TRBJ2-7. TRBV12-1 is classified as a pseudogene. Sequencing input: naive CD4+ T cells from PBMCs. Subset given: CD45RA+ positively selected. The CDR3 nucleotides read TGTGCCAGCAGCTTTGGGATGACCCCACCAGCCTACGAGCAGTACTTC. The encoded protein is CASSFGMTPPAYEQYF.